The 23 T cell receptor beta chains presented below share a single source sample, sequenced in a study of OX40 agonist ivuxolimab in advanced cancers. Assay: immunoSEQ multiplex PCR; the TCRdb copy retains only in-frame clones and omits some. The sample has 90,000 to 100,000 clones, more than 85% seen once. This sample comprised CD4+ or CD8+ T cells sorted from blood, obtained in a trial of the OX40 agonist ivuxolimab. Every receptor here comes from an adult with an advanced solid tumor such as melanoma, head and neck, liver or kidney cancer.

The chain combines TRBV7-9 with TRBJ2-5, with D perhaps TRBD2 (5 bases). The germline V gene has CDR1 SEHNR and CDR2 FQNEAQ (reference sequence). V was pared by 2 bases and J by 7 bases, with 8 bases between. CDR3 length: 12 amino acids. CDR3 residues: CASSLSGGTQYF. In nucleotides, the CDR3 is TGTGCCAGCAGCTTATCAGGAGGGACCCAGTACTTC.

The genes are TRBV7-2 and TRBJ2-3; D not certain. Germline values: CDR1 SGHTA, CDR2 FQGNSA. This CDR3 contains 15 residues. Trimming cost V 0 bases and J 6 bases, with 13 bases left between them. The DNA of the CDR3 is TGTGCCAGCAGCTTAGCACTCTCAGGTGCCGATACGCAGTATTTT. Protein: CASSLALSGADTQYF.

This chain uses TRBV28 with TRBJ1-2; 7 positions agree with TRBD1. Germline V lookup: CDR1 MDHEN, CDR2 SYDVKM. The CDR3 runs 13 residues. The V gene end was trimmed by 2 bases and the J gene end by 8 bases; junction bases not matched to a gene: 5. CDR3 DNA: TGTGCCAGCAGTTTAGGACAGGCTATGGGCTACACCTTC. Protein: CASSLGQAMGYTF.

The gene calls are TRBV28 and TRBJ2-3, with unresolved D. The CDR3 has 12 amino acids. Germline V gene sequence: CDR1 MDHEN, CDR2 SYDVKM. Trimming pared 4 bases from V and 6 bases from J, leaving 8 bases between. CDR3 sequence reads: CASSSLRDTQYF. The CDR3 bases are TGTGCCAGCAGTTCCCTCCGGGATACGCAGTATTTT.

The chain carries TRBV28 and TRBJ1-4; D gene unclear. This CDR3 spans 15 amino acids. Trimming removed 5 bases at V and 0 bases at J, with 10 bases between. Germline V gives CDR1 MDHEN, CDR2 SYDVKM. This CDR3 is CASSTASATNEKLFF. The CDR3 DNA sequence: TGTGCCAGCAGTACTGCTTCTGCAACTAATGAAAAACTGTTTTTT.

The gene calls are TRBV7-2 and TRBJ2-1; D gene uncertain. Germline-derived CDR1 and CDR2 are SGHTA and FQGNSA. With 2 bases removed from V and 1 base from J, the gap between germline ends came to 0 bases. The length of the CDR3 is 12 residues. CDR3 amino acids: CASSLSYNEQFF. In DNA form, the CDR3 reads TGTGCCAGCAGCTTATCCTACAATGAGCAGTTCTTC.

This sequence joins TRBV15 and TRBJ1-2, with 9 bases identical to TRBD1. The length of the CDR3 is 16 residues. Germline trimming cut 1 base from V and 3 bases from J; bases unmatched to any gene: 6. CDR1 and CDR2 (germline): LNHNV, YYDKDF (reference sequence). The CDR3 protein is CATSRGGTGSDYGYTF. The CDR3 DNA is TGTGCCACCAGCAGAGGTGGGACAGGGTCAGACTATGGCTACACCTTC.

CDR3 bases: TGTGCCAGCAGCGAAGACTCAGGGGCTAGCACAGATACGCAGTATTTT. Translated, it gives CASSEDSGASTDTQYF. The gene calls are TRBV7-9 and TRBJ2-3, with D possibly being TRBD1 (6 bases). V was pared by 5 bases and J by 0 bases, with 15 bases between. Germline-derived CDR1 and CDR2 are SEHNR and FQNEAQ (reference sequence). This CDR3 region has 16 residues.

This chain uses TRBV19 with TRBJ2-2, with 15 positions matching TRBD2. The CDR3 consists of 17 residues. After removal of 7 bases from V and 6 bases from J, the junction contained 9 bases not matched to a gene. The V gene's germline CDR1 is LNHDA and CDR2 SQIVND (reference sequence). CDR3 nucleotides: TGTGCCAGTAACGGACTAGCGGGAGGGCCTGGGTCCGGGGAGCTGTTTTTT. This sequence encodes CASNGLAGGPGSGELFF. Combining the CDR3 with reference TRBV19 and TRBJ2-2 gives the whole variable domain DGGITQSPKYLFRKEGQNVTLSCEQNLNHDAMYWYRQDPGQGLRLIYYSQIVNDFQKGDIAEGYSVSREKKESFPLTVTSAQKNPTAFYLCASNGLAGGPGSGELFFGEGSRLTVL.

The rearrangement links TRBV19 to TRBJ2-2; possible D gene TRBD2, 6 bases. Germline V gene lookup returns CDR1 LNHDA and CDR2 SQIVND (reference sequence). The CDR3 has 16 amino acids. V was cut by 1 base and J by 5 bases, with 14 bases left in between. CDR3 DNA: TGTGCCAGTAGTATAGTGGGGGGTTCAGGGACCGGGGAGCTGTTTTTT. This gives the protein CASSIVGGSGTGELFF.

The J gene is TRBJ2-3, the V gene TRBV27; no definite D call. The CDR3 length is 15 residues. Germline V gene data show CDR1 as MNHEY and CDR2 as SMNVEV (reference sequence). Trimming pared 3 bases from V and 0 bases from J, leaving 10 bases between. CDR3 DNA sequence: TGTGCCAGCAGTTTTTTTGTTTCTAGCACAGATACGCAGTATTTT. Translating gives CASSFFVSSTDTQYF.

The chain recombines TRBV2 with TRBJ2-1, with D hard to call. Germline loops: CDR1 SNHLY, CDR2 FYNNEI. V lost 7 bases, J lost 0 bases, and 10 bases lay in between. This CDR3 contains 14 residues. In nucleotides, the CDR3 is TGTGCCAGCACGGGTGATAGCTCCTACAATGAGCAGTTCTTC. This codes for CASTGDSSYNEQFF.

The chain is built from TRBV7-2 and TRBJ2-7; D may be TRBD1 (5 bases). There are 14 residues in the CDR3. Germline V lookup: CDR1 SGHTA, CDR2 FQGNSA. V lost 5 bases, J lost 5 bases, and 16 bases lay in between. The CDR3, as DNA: TGTGCCAGCAGCCCGACACGGGTCAGGGACGAGCAGTACTTC. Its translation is CASSPTRVRDEQYF.

The CDR3 protein is CASSPQLAPVTLQGNEQFF. The CDR3 DNA is TGTGCCAGCAGCCCTCAACTAGCGCCAGTAACACTACAGGGGAATGAGCAGTTCTTC. V and J are TRBV7-2 and TRBJ2-1; D is tentatively TRBD1 or TRBD2 (7 bases each). CDR1 and CDR2 from the germline V gene are SGHTA and FQGNSA. CDR3 length: 19 amino acids. With 5 bases removed from V and 7 bases from J, the gap between germline ends came to 30 bases.

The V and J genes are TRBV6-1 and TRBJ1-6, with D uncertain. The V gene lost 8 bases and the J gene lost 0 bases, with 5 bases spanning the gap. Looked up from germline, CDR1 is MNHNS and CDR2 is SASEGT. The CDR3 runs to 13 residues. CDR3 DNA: TGTGCCAGCGGGCCCTCCTATAATTCACCCCTCCACTTT. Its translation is CASGPSYNSPLHF.

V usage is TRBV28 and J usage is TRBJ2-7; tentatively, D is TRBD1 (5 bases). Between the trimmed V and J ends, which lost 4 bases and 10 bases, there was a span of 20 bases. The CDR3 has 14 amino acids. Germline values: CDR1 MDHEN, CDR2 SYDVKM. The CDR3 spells CASSSRQWNSAQYF. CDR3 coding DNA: TGTGCCAGCAGTTCTCGACAGTGGAACTCAGCCCAGTACTTC.

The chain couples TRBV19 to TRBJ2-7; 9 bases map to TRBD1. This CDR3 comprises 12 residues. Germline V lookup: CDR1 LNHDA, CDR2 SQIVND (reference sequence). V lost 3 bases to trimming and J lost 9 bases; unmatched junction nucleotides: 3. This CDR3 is CASSMGQGSQYF. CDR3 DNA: TGTGCCAGTAGTATGGGACAGGGCTCGCAGTACTTC.

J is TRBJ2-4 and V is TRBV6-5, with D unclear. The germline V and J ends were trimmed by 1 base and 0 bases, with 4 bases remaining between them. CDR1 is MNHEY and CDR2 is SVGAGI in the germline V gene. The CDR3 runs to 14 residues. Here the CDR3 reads CASSYLGAKNIQYF. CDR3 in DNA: TGTGCCAGCAGTTACTTGGGAGCCAAAAACATTCAGTACTTC.

The CDR3: CASSLNRGDYGYTF. The CDR3 DNA sequence: TGTGCCAGCAGTTTAAACAGGGGGGACTATGGCTACACCTTC. This chain links TRBV28 with TRBJ1-2; TRBD1 matches at 8 bases. The J segment lost 3 bases and the V segment lost 2 bases, leaving 2 bases of the junction unmatched. CDR1 is MDHEN, CDR2 SYDVKM, per germline. CDR3 length: 14 residues.

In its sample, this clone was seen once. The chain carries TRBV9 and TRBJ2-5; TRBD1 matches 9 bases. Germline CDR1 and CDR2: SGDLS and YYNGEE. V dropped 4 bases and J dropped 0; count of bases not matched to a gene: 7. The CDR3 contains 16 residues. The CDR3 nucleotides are TGTGCCAGCAGCAAAACCGGGACAGGGTACCAAGAGACCCAGTACTTC. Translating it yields CASSKTGTGYQETQYF. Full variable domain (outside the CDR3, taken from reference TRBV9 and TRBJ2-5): DSGVTQTPKHLITATGQRVTLRCSPRSGDLSVYWYQQSLDQGLQFLIQYYNGEERAKGNILERFSAQQFPDLHSELNLSSLELGDSALYFCASSKTGTGYQETQYFGPGTRLLVL.

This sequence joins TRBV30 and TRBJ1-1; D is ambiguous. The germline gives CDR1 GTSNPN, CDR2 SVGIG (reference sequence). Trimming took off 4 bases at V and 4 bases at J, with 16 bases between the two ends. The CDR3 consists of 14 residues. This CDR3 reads CAWKGPGEGTEAFF. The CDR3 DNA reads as TGTGCCTGGAAGGGTCCTGGGGAGGGCACTGAAGCTTTCTTT. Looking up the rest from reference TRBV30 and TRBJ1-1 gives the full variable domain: SQTIHQWPATLVQPVGSPLSLECTVEGTSNPNLYWYRQAAGRGLQLLFYSVGIGQISSEVPQNLSASRPQDRQFILSSKKLLLSDSGFYLCAWKGPGEGTEAFFGQGTRLTVV.

CDR3 sequence reads: CSVGVAVGFGEKLFF. DNA of the CDR3: TGCAGCGTTGGCGTGGCGGTAGGGTTTGGTGAAAAACTGTTTTTT. The chain has TRBV29-1 and TRBJ1-4; D unresolved. Germline lookup yields CDR1 SQVTM and CDR2 ANQGSEA. The CDR3 has 15 residues. The V and J ends lost 4 bases and 7 bases respectively, with 19 bases between them.

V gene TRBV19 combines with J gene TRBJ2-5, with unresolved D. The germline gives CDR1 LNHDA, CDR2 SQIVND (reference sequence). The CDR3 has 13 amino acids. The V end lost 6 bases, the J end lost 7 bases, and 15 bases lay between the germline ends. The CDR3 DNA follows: TGTGCCAGTAGGCCGGCCACCGTGGGGACCCAGTACTTC. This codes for CASRPATVGTQYF.